This record concerns one T cell receptor beta chain sequence. Its antigen is as yet unknown. Using immunoSEQ multiplex PCR, the repertoire was profiled, and TCRdb retains in-frame clones only, with some absent. This sample has tens of thousands of clones, with about 93% found just once. Germline CDR1 is SGHVS and CDR2 is FQNEAQ. The CDR3 loop spans 16 amino acids. V shed 5 bases and J shed 4 bases, with 15 bases lying between them. The sample originates from a study of OX40 agonist ivuxolimab in advanced cancers. The study's findings and limits: Among the lowest peripheral clonal expansion occurred in 0.1-3.0 mg/kg partial responders.

Patients were ruled out by autoimmune disease history or systemic immunosuppression. This receptor was identified in an adult with an advanced solid tumor such as melanoma, head and neck, liver or kidney cancer. The chain joins TRBV7-8 to TRBJ2-6; the D gene is possibly TRBD1 (6 bases). Sequencing used CD4+ or CD8+ T cells sorted from blood, obtained in a trial of the OX40 agonist ivuxolimab. The CDR3 is CASSNRVVGGANVLTF. The CDR3 DNA reads TGTGCCAGCAGCAACAGGGTTGTTGGGGGGGCCAACGTCCTGACTTTC.